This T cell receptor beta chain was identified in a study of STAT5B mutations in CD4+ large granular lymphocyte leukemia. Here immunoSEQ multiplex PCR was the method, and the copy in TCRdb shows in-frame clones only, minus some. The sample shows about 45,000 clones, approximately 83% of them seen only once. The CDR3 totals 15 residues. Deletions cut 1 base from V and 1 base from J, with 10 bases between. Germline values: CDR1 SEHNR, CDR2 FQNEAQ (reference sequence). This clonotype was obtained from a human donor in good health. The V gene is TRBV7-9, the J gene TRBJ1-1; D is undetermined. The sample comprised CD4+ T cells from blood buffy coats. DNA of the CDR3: TGTGCCAGCAGCTTAGAGGGTCAGCAGAACACTGAAGCTTTCTTT. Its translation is CASSLEGQQNTEAFF.